This paragraph reports one T cell receptor (beta chain). This sample stems from a study of blood T cell repertoires in COVID-19. About the research overall: The study drew acute and convalescent COVID-19 samples from the United States, Italy and Spain. T cells, B-cell-depleted T cells, or PBMCs provided the cDNA or gDNA that served as material.

Seattle patients were enrolled while actively infected and followed longitudinally. Germline V gene lookup returns CDR1 GTSNPN and CDR2 SVGIG (reference sequence). The CDR3 is 18 residues long. Deletions cut 0 bases from V and 0 bases from J, with 19 bases between. Profiling relied on immunoSEQ multiplex PCR, and the TCRdb table lists in-frame clones only, not all of them. The sample has tens of thousands of clones, roughly 89% seen once. The sequence came from a woman aged 55-69 years with COVID-19, enrolled during active disease. Sequencing input: peripheral blood. This chain joins TRBV30 and TRBJ2-3; D might be TRBD1 (7 bases). The CDR3 reads CAWSVQGWVAASTDTQYF. CDR3 DNA: TGTGCCTGGAGTGTACAGGGGTGGGTAGCGGCTAGCACAGATACGCAGTATTTT.